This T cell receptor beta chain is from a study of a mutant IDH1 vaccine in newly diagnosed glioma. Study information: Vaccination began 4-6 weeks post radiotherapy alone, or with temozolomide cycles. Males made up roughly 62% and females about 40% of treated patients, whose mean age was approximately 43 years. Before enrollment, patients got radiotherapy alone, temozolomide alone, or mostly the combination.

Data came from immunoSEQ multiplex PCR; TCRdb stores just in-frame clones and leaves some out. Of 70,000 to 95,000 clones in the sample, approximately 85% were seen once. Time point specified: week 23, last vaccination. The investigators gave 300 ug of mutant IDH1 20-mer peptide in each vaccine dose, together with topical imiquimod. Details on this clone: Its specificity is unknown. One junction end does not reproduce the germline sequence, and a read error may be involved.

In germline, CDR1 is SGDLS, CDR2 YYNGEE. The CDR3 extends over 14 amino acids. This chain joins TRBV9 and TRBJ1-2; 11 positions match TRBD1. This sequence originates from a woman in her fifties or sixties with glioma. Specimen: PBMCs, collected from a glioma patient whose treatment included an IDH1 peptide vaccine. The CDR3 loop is CASSRTRTGGAEYF. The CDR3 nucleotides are TGTGCCAGCAGCCGGACTAGGACAGGGGGCGCGGAGTACTTC.